The text below deals with one TCR beta chain. The antigen is not known. The record originates from a study of STAT5B mutations in CD4+ large granular lymphocyte leukemia. Notes on the study in general: Around 25% of private leukemic clonotypes occurred rarely in other patients' non-leukemic repertoires.

Generated by immunoSEQ multiplex PCR, the TCRdb table keeps only in-frame clones and is missing some. The repertoire holds fewer than 35,000 clones, with roughly two thirds as singletons. The CDR3 has 15 amino acids. V dropped 4 bases and J dropped 9; count of bases not matched to a gene: 5. In germline, CDR1 is SGHTA, CDR2 FQGNSA. The genes are TRBV7-2 and TRBJ1-6, with 11 bases that match TRBD1. The receptor comes from a human donor in good health. The sequencing input was CD4+ T cells from blood buffy coats. In DNA form, the CDR3 reads TGTGCCAGCAGCTCCGGGACAGGGGGGAGTTCACCCCTCCACTTT. This sequence encodes CASSSGTGGSSPLHF.